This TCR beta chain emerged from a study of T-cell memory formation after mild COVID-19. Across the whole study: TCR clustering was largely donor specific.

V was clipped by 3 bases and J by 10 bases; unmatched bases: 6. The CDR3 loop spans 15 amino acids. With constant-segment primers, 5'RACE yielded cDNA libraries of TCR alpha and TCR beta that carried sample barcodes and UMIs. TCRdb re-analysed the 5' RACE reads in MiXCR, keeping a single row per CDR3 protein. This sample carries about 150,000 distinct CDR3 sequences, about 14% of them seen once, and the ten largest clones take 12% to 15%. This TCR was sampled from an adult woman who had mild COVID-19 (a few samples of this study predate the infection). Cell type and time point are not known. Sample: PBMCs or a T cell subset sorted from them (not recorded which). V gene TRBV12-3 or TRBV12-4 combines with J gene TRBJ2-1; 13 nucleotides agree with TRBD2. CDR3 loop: CASSFWGLAGYEQFF. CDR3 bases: TGTGCCAGCAGTTTTTGGGGACTAGCGGGATACGAGCAGTTCTTC.